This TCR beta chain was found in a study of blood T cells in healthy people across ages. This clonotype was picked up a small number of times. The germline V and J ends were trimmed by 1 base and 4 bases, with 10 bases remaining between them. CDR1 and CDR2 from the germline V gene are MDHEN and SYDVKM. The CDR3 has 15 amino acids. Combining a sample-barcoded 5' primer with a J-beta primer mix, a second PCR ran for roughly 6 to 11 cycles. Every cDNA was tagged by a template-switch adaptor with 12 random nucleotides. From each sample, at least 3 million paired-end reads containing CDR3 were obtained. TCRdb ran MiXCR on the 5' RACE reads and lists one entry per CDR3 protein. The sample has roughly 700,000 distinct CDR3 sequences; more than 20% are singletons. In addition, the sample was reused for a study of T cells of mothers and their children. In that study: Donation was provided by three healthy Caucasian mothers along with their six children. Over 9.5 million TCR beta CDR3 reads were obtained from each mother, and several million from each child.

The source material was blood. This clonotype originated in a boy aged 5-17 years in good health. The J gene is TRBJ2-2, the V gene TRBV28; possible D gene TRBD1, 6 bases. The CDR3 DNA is TGTGCCAGCAGTTTATTCGACAGGAGCACCGGGGAGCTGTTTTTT. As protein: CASSLFDRSTGELFF.